A single sample is the source of the 10 T cell receptor beta chains below, sequenced in a study of beta chain features in type 1 diabetes. Isolated RNA was reverse transcribed in full, so expressed TCRB transcripts were sequenced. TCRdb's table, derived via immunoSEQ multiplex PCR, lists solely in-frame clones and lacks some. The sample consists of under 450,000 clones, approximately 16% of them appearing once. The sample was naive CD4+ T cells from blood. These receptors were taken from a woman aged 18-29 years in good health.

A note on this clone: The sample has other DNA sequences that encode this CDR3 too. The gene calls are TRBV19 and TRBJ1-1; no reliable D call. Germline V CDR1 and CDR2: LNHDA, SQIVND (reference sequence). The CDR3 runs to 12 residues. The germline V and J ends were trimmed by 4 bases and 1 base, with 4 bases remaining between them. The CDR3 loop is CASSNRNTEAFF. The CDR3 DNA sequence: TGTGCCAGTAGTAACAGGAACACTGAAGCTTTCTTT.

In its sample, this clone was seen a few times. The chain carries TRBV30 and TRBJ1-1, with D perhaps matching TRBD1 (5 bases). The CDR3 length is 13 residues. V lost 0 bases to trimming and J lost 9 bases, with 14 bases between them. Per the germline V gene, CDR1 is GTSNPN and CDR2 is SVGIG (reference sequence). The CDR3 loop is CAWSVRQGVKAFF. In nucleotides, the CDR3 is TGTGCCTGGAGTGTACGGCAGGGCGTTAAAGCTTTCTTT.

The chain carries TRBV5-6 and TRBJ2-5; tentatively, D is TRBD2 (6 bases). The CDR3 has 16 residues. Trimming cost V 6 bases and J 2 bases, with 20 bases left between them. Per germline, CDR1 SGHDT and CDR2 YYEEEE. The CDR3 loop is CASTLFRRGTQETQYF. As DNA, the CDR3 is TGTGCCAGCACTCTGTTTCGGAGGGGAACTCAAGAGACCCAGTACTTC.

A few counts support this clone. The J gene is TRBJ1-2, the V gene TRBV7-2; the match to TRBD1 covers 7 bases. Losses at the gene ends were 5 bases for V and 8 bases for J; bases not matched to a gene: 8. The CDR3 has 13 amino acids. From germline, CDR1 is SGHTA and CDR2 FQGNSA. CDR3 region: CASSRTGVSGYTF. DNA of the CDR3: TGTGCCAGCAGCCGGACAGGAGTAAGCGGCTACACCTTC.

The rearrangement joins TRBV9 to TRBJ2-7; 12 bases align to TRBD2. CDR3 length: 15 residues. The trim removed 4 bases at V and 7 bases at J, leaving 9 bases unmatched. Germline CDR1 is SGDLS and CDR2 is YYNGEE. DNA for the CDR3: TGTGCCAGCAGCTTGACTAGCGGGGGCTTCGGGGAGCAGTACTTC. Encoded protein: CASSLTSGGFGEQYF. The full variable domain, completed using reference TRBV9 and TRBJ2-7, is DSGVTQTPKHLITATGQRVTLRCSPRSGDLSVYWYQQSLDQGLQFLIQYYNGEERAKGNILERFSAQQFPDLHSELNLSSLELGDSALYFCASSLTSGGFGEQYFGPGTRLTVT.

This clone has a handful of counts. The chain carries TRBV28 and TRBJ2-5; TRBD1 matches 8 bases. The CDR3 is 14 amino acids. J was trimmed by 2 bases and V by 8 bases; bases with no gene match: 7. The germline V gene has CDR1 MDHEN and CDR2 SYDVKM. The CDR3 protein is CASLRDRRQETQYF. In nucleotides, the CDR3 is TGTGCCAGCCTCCGGGACAGGCGTCAAGAGACCCAGTACTTC.

The gene calls are TRBV7-2 and TRBJ2-2, with D possibly TRBD1 on 7 matching bases. This CDR3 is 16 amino acids long. Germline values: CDR1 SGHTA, CDR2 FQGNSA. Trimming pared 4 bases from V and 7 bases from J, leaving 19 bases between. The CDR3 nucleotides are TGTGCCAGCAGCTACACTACGACTCAGGGGGGCGGGGAGCTGTTTTTT. Its protein product is CASSYTTTQGGGELFF.

CDR3 sequence (DNA): TGCGCCAGCAGCTTAGAGGAGACAGCCAAAAACATTCAGTACTTC. It encodes CASSLEETAKNIQYF. V and J are TRBV5-1 and TRBJ2-4; D is uncertain. This CDR3 is built from 15 residues. Between the trimmed V and J ends, which lost 2 bases and 0 bases, there was a span of 9 bases. The germline CDR1 and CDR2 sequences are SGHRS and YFSETQ.

In its sample, this clone was seen a few times. The rearrangement links TRBV7-2 to TRBJ2-7; D uncertain. The CDR3 length is 14 residues. V dropped 2 bases and J dropped 3 bases, with 11 bases sitting between them. Germline CDR1 and CDR2: SGHTA and FQGNSA. CDR3 amino acids: CASSLRRVVYEQYF. DNA of the CDR3: TGTGCCAGCAGCTTACGACGGGTAGTCTACGAGCAGTACTTC.

This clone has just a few counts. This chain links TRBV29-1 with TRBJ2-7; tentatively, D is TRBD2 (6 bases). There are 15 residues in the CDR3. Trimming removed 7 bases at V and 7 bases at J, with 26 bases between. Germline CDR1 and CDR2: SQVTM and ANQGSEA. The CDR3 here is CSAVTVGGGLGEQYF. In DNA form, the CDR3 reads TGCAGCGCCGTAACGGTGGGGGGTGGTTTGGGAGAGCAGTACTTC.